This TCR beta chain was recovered during a study of blood T cell repertoires in COVID-19. Under the authors' procedure: Amplifying reference gene primers gave estimates of nucleated cell counts. Produced via immunoSEQ multiplex PCR; TCRdb's table is partial and in-frame only. The V and J calls and clone size were taken over from that table, and D and trimming were inferred from the DNA. This table holds about 130,000 clones, roughly 72% found once. Trimming removed 0 bases at V and 1 base at J, with 13 bases between. The CDR3 loop spans 17 amino acids. The sequence was obtained from a man between 60 and 75 years old with acute or convalescent COVID-19. Sequencing input: peripheral blood. The rearrangement links TRBV23-1 to TRBJ2-4, with D possibly being TRBD2 (5 bases). TRBV23-1 is marked as an open reading frame, function uncertain. CDR3 coding DNA: TGCGCCAGCAGTCAATCAACTTCCCGGAGGGCCAAAAACATTCAGTACTTC. Residues: CASSQSTSRRAKNIQYF.